Detailed here is one T cell receptor beta chain. This record belongs to a study of control samples from healthy donors and cancer patients. The germline V gene encodes CDR1 LNHNV and CDR2 YYDKDF (reference sequence). The CDR3 is made up of 13 amino acids. The V end was cut by 3 bases, the J end by 4 bases, with 9 bases between. Generated by immunoSEQ multiplex PCR, the TCRdb table keeps only in-frame clones and is missing some. The sample has 100,000 to 150,000 clones; roughly 92% are singletons. Sequencing was carried out using blood. V usage is TRBV15 and J usage is TRBJ1-2; D possibly corresponds to TRBD1 (6 bases). The source of this sequence is a man younger than 30 in good health. CDR3 sequence: CATSRDSIYGYTF. For the CDR3, the DNA is TGTGCCACCAGCAGGGACAGCATCTATGGCTACACCTTC. The whole variable domain, remainder taken from reference TRBV15 and TRBJ1-2, is DAMVIQNPRYQVTQFGKPVTLSCSQTLNHNVMYWYQQKSSQAPKLLFHYYDKDFNNEADTPDNFQSRRPNTSFCFLDIRSPGLGDTAMYLCATSRDSIYGYTFGSGTRLTVV.